The 10 T cell receptor beta chains below come from one sample, sequenced in a study of memory B cells and T cells in multiple sclerosis. Which antigens these TCRs recognize remains unknown. After stimulus-free culture, autoproliferating CFSE-dim and non-proliferating CFSE-high T cells were sequenced separately. Pooled replicate wells came from about 50 million CFSE-labeled PBMCs cultured roughly seven days without stimulus. Clones were read by immunoSEQ multiplex PCR, and TCRdb kept only the in-frame ones, dropping some. The sample lists some 49,000 clones, about 80% occurring once. What was sequenced was PBMCs from blood kept in culture. Receptor source: a human donor with multiple sclerosis.

This chain links TRBV4-2 with TRBJ1-1; 7 nucleotides agree with TRBD1. The CDR3 length is 15 residues. The V and J ends lost 2 bases and 3 bases, in that order; junction bases with no gene match: 6. Germline assignment: CDR1 LGHNA and CDR2 YNFKEQ. CDR3 in amino acids: CASSQHDREDTEAFF. The CDR3 nucleotides are TGTGCCAGCAGCCAACACGACAGGGAGGACACTGAAGCTTTCTTT.

A remark on this clone: At one end the junction does not follow the germline gene, possibly because of a read error. J is TRBJ2-7 and V is TRBV7-3, with D perhaps being TRBD1 or TRBD2 (5 bases each). In germline, CDR1 is SGHTA, CDR2 FQGTGA. The CDR3 covers 12 residues. CDR3 DNA: TGTGCCAGCAGCCCTAAACTGGGACCCCTTCACTTC. This gives the protein CASSPKLGPLHF.

V gene TRBV7-8 combines with J gene TRBJ1-2, with 9 bases identical to TRBD1. Germline V lookup: CDR1 SGHVS, CDR2 FQNEAQ. The V segment lost 0 bases and the J segment 8 bases; nucleotides outside the gene matches: 7. The CDR3 length is 15 residues. For the CDR3, the DNA is TGTGCCAGCAGCTTAGCGCGGGGACAGGGATACGGCTACACCTTC. It specifies CASSLARGQGYGYTF.

The rearrangement joins TRBV27 to TRBJ1-6, with TRBD1 as a possible D gene (6 bases). Germline CDR1 MNHEY, CDR2 SMNVEV (reference sequence). CDR3 length: 12 residues. V was shortened by 5 bases and J by 9 bases, with 8 bases between the two germline ends. DNA for the CDR3: TGTGCCAGCAGTAACAGGGTTTCACCCCTCCACTTT. The encoded protein is CASSNRVSPLHF.

The chain recombines TRBV18 with TRBJ2-3; D call uncertain. The CDR3 sequence is 13 residues long. Per the germline V gene, CDR1 is KGHSH and CDR2 is LQKENI. V was trimmed by 3 bases and J by 2 bases, leaving 6 bases between them. The CDR3 DNA follows: TGTGCCAGCTCACCTTCGATCACAGATACGCAGTATTTT. This sequence encodes CASSPSITDTQYF.

The J gene is TRBJ2-3, the V gene TRBV18; D gene uncertain. The length of the CDR3 is 13 residues. CDR1 KGHSH and CDR2 LQKENI come from the germline V gene. V lost 3 bases and J lost 4, with 8 bases in between. The CDR3, as DNA: TGTGCCAGCTCACCCACAACCCCAGATACGCAGTATTTT. Its protein is CASSPTTPDTQYF.

The rearrangement joins TRBV5-1 to TRBJ1-4; a weak D match, TRBD1 (6 bases). CDR1 is SGHRS, CDR2 YFSETQ, per germline. The CDR3 totals 14 residues. V was trimmed by 4 bases and J by 10 bases, leaving 17 bases between them. As DNA, the CDR3 is TGCGCCAGCAGCCTACGACAGGATAGAGGAAAACTGTTTTTT. It codes for CASSLRQDRGKLFF.

The J gene is TRBJ2-3, the V gene TRBV2, with 8 nucleotides matching TRBD1. The CDR3 has 15 residues. Germline V gene lookup returns CDR1 SNHLY and CDR2 FYNNEI. After removal of 4 bases from V and 0 bases from J, the junction contained 3 bases not matched to a gene. For the CDR3, the DNA is TGTGCCAGCAGTGTGGGACAGGTTAGCACAGATACGCAGTATTTT. As protein: CASSVGQVSTDTQYF.

The CDR3 loop is CASSLEASGGEETQYF. The DNA of the CDR3 is TGCGCCAGCAGCTTGGAGGCTAGCGGGGGGGAAGAGACCCAGTACTTC. The gene calls are TRBV5-1 and TRBJ2-5; 12 bases align to TRBD2. The junction had 3 bases not matched to a gene; V was cut back by 0 bases and J by 3 bases. Germline values: CDR1 SGHRS, CDR2 YFSETQ. CDR3 size: 16 residues.

This sequence joins TRBV19 and TRBJ1-2, with a possible D match to TRBD1 (6 bases). This CDR3 has 15 amino acids. The V and J ends lost 3 bases and 3 bases respectively, with 14 bases between them. Per germline, CDR1 LNHDA and CDR2 SQIVND (reference sequence). The CDR3 DNA reads as TGTGCCAGTAGTATGGGGCCGGCAGGGGACTATGGCTACACCTTC. Its protein is CASSMGPAGDYGYTF.